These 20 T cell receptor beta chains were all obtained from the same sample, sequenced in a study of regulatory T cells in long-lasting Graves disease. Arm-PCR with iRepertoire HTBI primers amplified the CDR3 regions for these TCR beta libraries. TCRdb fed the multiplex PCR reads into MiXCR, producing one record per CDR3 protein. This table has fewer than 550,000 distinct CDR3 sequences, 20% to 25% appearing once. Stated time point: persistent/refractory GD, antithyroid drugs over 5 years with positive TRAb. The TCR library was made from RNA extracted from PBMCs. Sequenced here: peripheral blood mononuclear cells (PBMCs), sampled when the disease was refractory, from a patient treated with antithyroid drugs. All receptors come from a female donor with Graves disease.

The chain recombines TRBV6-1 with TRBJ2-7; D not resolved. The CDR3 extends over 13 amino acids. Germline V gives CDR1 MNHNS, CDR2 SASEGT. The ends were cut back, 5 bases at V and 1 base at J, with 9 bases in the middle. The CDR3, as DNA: TGTGCCAGCAGTAATTTTCAATCCTACGAGCAGTACTTC. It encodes CASSNFQSYEQYF.

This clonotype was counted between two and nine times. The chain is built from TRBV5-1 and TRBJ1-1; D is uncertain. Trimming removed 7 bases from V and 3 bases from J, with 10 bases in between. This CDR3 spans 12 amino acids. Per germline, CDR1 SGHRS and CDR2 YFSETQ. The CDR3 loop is CASAKGDTEAFF. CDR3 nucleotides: TGCGCCAGCGCTAAGGGTGACACTGAAGCTTTCTTT.

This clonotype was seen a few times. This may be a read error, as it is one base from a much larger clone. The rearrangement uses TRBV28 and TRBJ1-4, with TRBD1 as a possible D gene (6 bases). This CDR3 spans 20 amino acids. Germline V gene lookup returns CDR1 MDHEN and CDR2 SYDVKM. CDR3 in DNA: TGTGCCAGCAGCAAACCGGGGCCTTTCCAGGGGTGGATGACTAATGGAAAACTGTTTTTT. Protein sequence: CASSKPGPFQGWMTNGKLFF.

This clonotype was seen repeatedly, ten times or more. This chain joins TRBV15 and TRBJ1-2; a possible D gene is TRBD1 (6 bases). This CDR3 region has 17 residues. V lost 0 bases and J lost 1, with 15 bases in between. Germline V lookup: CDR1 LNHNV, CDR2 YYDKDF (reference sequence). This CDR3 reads CATSREWINRDNYGYTF. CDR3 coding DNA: TGTGCCACCAGCAGAGAGTGGATCAACAGGGATAACTATGGCTACACCTTC.

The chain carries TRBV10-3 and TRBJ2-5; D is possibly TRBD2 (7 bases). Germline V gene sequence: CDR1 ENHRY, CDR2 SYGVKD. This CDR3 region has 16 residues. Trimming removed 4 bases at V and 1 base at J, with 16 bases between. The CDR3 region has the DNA TGTGCCATCAGTGGGGGGGGCAGCGGACCCCAAGAGACCCAGTACTTC. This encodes CAISGGGSGPQETQYF.

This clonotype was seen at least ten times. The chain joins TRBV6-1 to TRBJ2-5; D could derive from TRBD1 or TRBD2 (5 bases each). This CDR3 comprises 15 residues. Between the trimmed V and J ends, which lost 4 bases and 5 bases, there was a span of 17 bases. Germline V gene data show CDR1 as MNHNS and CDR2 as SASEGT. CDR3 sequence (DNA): TGTGCCAGCAGTGCCCTGGGAGTGGGGCGGGAGACCCAGTACTTC. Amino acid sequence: CASSALGVGRETQYF.

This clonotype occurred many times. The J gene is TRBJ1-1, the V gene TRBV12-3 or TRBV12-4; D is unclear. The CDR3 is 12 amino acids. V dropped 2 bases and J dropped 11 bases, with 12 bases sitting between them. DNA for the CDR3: TGTGCCAGCAGTTTAATACCCCCGTTGGCTTTCTTT. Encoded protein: CASSLIPPLAFF.

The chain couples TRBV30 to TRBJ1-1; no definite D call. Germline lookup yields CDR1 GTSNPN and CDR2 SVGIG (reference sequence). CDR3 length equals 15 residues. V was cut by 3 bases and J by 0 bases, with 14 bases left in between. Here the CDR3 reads CAWRGRGSMNTEAFF. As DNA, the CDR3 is TGTGCCTGGAGGGGCCGGGGTTCCATGAACACTGAAGCTTTCTTT.

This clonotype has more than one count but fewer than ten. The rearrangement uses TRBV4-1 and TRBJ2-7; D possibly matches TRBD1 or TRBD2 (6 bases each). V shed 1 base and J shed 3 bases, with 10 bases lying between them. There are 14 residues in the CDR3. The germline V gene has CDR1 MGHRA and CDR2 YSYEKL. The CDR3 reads CASSQVRGDYEQYF. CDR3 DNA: TGCGCCAGCAGCCAAGTGAGGGGGGACTACGAGCAGTACTTC.

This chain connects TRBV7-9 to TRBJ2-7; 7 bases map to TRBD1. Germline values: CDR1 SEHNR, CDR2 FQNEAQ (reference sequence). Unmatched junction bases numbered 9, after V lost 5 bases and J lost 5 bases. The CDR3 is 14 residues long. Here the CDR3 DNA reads TGTGCCAGCAGCATCAAAGACAGGGCCCACGAGCAGTACTTC. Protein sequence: CASSIKDRAHEQYF.

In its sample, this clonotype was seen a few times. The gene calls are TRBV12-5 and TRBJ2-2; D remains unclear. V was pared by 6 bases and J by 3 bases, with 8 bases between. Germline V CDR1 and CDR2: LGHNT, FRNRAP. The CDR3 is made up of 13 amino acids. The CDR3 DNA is TGTGCTAGTGGGCGTGCGTACACCGGGGAGCTGTTTTTT. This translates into CASGRAYTGELFF.

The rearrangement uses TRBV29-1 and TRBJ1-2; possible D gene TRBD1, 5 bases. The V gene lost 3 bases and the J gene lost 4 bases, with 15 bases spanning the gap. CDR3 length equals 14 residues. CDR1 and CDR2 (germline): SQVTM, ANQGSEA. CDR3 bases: TGCAGCGTTGATTTCCAGGGATCCCTCTATGGCTACACCTTC. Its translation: CSVDFQGSLYGYTF.

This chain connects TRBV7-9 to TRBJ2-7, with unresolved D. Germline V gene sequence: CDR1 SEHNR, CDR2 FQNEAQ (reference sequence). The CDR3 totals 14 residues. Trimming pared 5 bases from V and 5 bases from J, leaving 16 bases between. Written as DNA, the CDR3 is TGTGCCAGCAGCCCCACCCAGGCTCCCCACGAGCAGTACTTC. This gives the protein CASSPTQAPHEQYF.

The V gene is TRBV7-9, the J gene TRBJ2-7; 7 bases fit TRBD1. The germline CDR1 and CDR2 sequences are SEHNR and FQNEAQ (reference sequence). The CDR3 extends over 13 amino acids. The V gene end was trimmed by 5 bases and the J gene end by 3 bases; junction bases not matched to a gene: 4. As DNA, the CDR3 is TGTGCCAGCAGCGGCCAGGGGGACTACGAGCAGTACTTC. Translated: CASSGQGDYEQYF.

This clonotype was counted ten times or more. The CDR3 nucleotides read TGTGCCAGCAGTTTTTTGGACCGGGCCAACGTCCTGACTTTC. It specifies CASSFLDRANVLTF. The chain is built from TRBV12-3 or TRBV12-4 and TRBJ2-6; no clear D gene. V was clipped by 3 bases and J by 5 bases, with 8 bases between them. The CDR3 runs 14 residues.

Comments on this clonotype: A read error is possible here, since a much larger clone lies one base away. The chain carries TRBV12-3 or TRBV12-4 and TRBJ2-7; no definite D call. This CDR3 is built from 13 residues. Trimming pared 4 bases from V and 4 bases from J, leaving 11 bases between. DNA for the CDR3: TGTGCCAGCAGTTCCGGCGCGGAGTACGAGCAGTACTTC. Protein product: CASSSGAEYEQYF.

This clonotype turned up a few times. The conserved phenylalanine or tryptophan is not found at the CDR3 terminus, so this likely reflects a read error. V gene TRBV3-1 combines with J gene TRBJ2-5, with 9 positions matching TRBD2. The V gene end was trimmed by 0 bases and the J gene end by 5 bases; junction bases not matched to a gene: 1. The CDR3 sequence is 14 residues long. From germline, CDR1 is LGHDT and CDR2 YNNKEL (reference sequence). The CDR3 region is CASSQEGLAETQYL. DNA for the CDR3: TGTGCCAGCAGCCAAGAGGGACTAGCCGAGACCCAGTACCTC.

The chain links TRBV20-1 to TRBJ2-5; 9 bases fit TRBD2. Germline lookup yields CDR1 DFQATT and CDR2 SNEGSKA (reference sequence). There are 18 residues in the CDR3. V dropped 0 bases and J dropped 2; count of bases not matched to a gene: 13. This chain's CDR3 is CSARDQGLSGGRQETQYF. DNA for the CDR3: TGCAGTGCTAGAGATCAAGGCCTTAGCGGGGGACGACAAGAGACCCAGTACTTC.

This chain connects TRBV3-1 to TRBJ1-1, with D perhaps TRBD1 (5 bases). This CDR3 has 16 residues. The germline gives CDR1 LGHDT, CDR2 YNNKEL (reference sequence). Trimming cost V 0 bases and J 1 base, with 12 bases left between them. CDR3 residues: CASSQEGAGRNTEAFF. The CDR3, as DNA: TGTGCCAGCAGCCAAGAAGGGGCGGGAAGGAACACTGAAGCTTTCTTT.

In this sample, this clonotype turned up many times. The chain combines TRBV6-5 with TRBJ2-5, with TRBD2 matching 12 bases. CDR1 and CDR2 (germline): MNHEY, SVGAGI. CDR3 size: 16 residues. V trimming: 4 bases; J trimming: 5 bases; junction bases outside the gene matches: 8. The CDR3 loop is CASSSPSGRAGETQYF. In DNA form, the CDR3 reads TGTGCCAGCAGTTCCCCTAGCGGGAGGGCCGGGGAGACCCAGTACTTC.